What follows are 29 T cell receptor beta chains derived from one specimen sequenced in a study of regulatory T cells in long-lasting Graves disease. Indicated time point: persistent/refractory GD, antithyroid drugs over 5 years with positive TRAb. With RNA extracted from PBMCs as input, the TCR library was made. Relying on iRepertoire HTBI primers and Arm-PCR of CDR3 regions, the team built TCR beta libraries. TCRdb fed the multiplex PCR reads into MiXCR, producing one record per CDR3 protein. The sample records approximately 380,000 distinct CDR3 sequences, 20% being singletons. Source: peripheral blood mononuclear cells (PBMCs), taken when the disease was refractory, from a patient treated with antithyroid drugs. These TCRs come from a female donor with Graves disease.

This clonotype was seen repeatedly, ten times or more. V usage is TRBV10-3 and J usage is TRBJ1-1, with D possibly being TRBD1 (5 bases). The CDR3 is 12 amino acids. Trimming left V 8 bases short and J 3 bases short, with 10 bases between. In germline, CDR1 is ENHRY, CDR2 SYGVKD. CDR3 sequence (DNA): TGTGCCATCGGGGACTGGGACACTGAAGCTTTCTTT. As protein: CAIGDWDTEAFF.

This clonotype was recorded at least ten times. The chain carries TRBV7-8 and TRBJ2-7; D ambiguous. V was cut by 7 bases and J by 5 bases, with 15 bases left in between. This CDR3 spans 13 amino acids. Germline V gene sequence: CDR1 SGHVS, CDR2 FQNEAQ. CDR3 bases: TGTGCCAGCACACCCGACTCCCCCCACGAGCAGTACTTC. Translating gives CASTPDSPHEQYF. The entire variable domain, with the rest obtained from reference TRBV7-8 and TRBJ2-7, is as follows: GAGVSQSPRYKVAKRGQDVALRCDPISGHVSLFWYQQALGQGPEFLTYFQNEAQLDKSGLPSDRFFAERPEGSVSTLKIQRTQQEDSAVYLCASTPDSPHEQYFGPGTRLTVT.

This clonotype was counted between two and nine times. V is TRBV6-1 and J is TRBJ2-7; 7 bases align to TRBD2. Germline V gives CDR1 MNHNS, CDR2 SASEGT. The CDR3 is 15 residues long. V trimming: 4 bases; J trimming: 4 bases; junction bases outside the gene matches: 10. In nucleotides, the CDR3 is TGTGCCAGCAGTGGCCGTGGCGGGAGTATTTACGAGCAGTACTTC. Protein sequence: CASSGRGGSIYEQYF.

This clonotype was detected ten times or more. The rearrangement uses TRBV28 and TRBJ1-2, with 10 bases identical to TRBD1. In germline, CDR1 is MDHEN, CDR2 SYDVKM. Trimming cost V 2 bases and J 3 bases; bases outside gene matches: 9. The CDR3 has 17 residues. CDR3 amino acids: CASSLPGQGYYHYGYTF. CDR3 DNA: TGTGCCAGCAGTTTACCGGGACAGGGGTATTATCACTATGGCTACACCTTC.

Worth noting for this clonotype: Because the CDR3 is missing its conserved closing phenylalanine or tryptophan, this is likely a read error. The rearrangement uses TRBV20-1 and TRBJ2-7; possibly TRBD1 for D (6 bases). The CDR3 sequence is 12 residues long. V was clipped by 5 bases and J by 3 bases, with 11 bases between them. CDR1 and CDR2 from the germline V gene are DFQATT and SNEGSKA (reference sequence). The CDR3 loop is CSAPRGFYEQYS. DNA for the CDR3: TGCAGTGCTCCCAGGGGTTTCTACGAGCAGTACTCC.

This clonotype occurred many times. The chain couples TRBV5-1 to TRBJ1-5; the match to TRBD1 covers 8 bases. The CDR3 spans 14 residues. V shed 4 bases and J 7 bases; nucleotides not matched to a gene: 7. In germline, CDR1 is SGHRS, CDR2 YFSETQ. The CDR3 sequence: CASSVDRDRQPQHF. The CDR3 DNA follows: TGCGCCAGCAGCGTGGACAGGGATCGCCAGCCCCAGCATTTT.

The chain combines TRBV7-9 with TRBJ2-1; D gene ambiguous. Trimming removed 1 base from V and 12 bases from J, with 10 bases in between. The germline V gene has CDR1 SEHNR and CDR2 FQNEAQ (reference sequence). This CDR3 is built from 12 residues. Here the CDR3 reads CASSLDQATQFF. CDR3 DNA: TGTGCCAGCAGCTTAGACCAGGCTACGCAGTTCTTC.

This clonotype was seen repeatedly, ten times or more. This chain links TRBV6-2 or TRBV6-3 with TRBJ2-5; D might be TRBD2 (5 bases). Trimming removed 6 bases from V and 5 bases from J, with 16 bases in between. Looked up from germline, CDR1 is MNHEY and CDR2 is SVGEGT. This CDR3 contains 14 residues. The CDR3, as DNA: TGTGCCAGCAGCGACCCGGGAAGTCGGGAGACCCAGTACTTC. It translates to CASSDPGSRETQYF.

For this clonotype: The germline gene is not matched at one end of the junction; a read error may be the cause. The rearrangement links TRBV27 to TRBJ2-7; 10 positions match TRBD2. Germline CDR1 and CDR2: MNHEY and SMNVEV (reference sequence). CDR3 length equals 14 residues. CDR3 sequence: CTSAAVAGGSEQYF. In DNA, the CDR3 is TGTACCAGCGCAGCGGTAGCGGGAGGTAGCGAGCAGTACTTC.

This clonotype was found a few times. Here the CDR3 DNA reads TGTGCCAGCAGCTTCTCGGTGGGGGCGACCTACAATGAGCAGTTCTTC. This encodes CASSFSVGATYNEQFF. The genes are TRBV2 and TRBJ2-1; D is perhaps TRBD1 (6 bases). Looked up from germline, CDR1 is SNHLY and CDR2 is FYNNEI. V lost 6 bases to trimming and J lost 2 bases, with 17 bases between them. This CDR3 spans 16 amino acids.

The chain employs TRBV12-3 or TRBV12-4 and TRBJ2-1; 7 positions agree with TRBD2. This CDR3 is built from 14 residues. With 3 bases clipped from V and 7 bases from J, the junction kept 6 bases outside the gene matches. The chain's CDR3 is CASSFAGGRNEQFF. The CDR3 coding sequence is TGTGCCAGCAGTTTCGCCGGGGGGAGGAATGAGCAGTTCTTC.

This clonotype was counted many times. The rearrangement uses TRBV5-5 and TRBJ1-4; D is ambiguous. The CDR3 is 14 residues long. Looked up from germline, CDR1 is SGHKS and CDR2 is YYEKEE (reference sequence). The germline V and J ends were trimmed by 2 bases and 8 bases, with 13 bases remaining between them. The DNA of the CDR3 is TGTGCCAGCAGCTTTTTTCGGCCCCTCGAAAAACTGTTTTTT. Amino acid sequence: CASSFFRPLEKLFF.

With respect to this clonotype: A much larger clone is a single base away; this may be a read error. The chain carries TRBV27 and TRBJ2-7; 10 nucleotides agree with TRBD1. The CDR3 has 13 residues. Per germline, CDR1 MNHEY and CDR2 SMNVEV (reference sequence). Trimming took 6 bases from V and 5 from J; bases not matched to a gene: 4. The CDR3 DNA is TGTGCCAGCAGCCCGACAGGGGGCCACGAGCAGTACTTC. Its translation: CASSPTGGHEQYF.

This clonotype was detected many times. The chain links TRBV28 to TRBJ1-5; no reliable D call. The germline V gene encodes CDR1 MDHEN and CDR2 SYDVKM. This CDR3 has 14 amino acids. The ends were cut back, 6 bases at V and 2 bases at J, with 11 bases in the middle. CDR3: CASRATGGNQPQHF. As DNA, the CDR3 is TGTGCCAGCAGAGCCACCGGGGGCAATCAGCCCCAGCATTTT.

The chain couples TRBV19 to TRBJ1-5; 9 bases are shared with TRBD1. V gave up 6 bases and J gave up 7 bases; unmatched junction bases: 10. Germline CDR1 and CDR2: LNHDA and SQIVND (reference sequence). The CDR3 spans 15 residues. The CDR3 nucleotides read TGTGCCAGTAGCCTAGCGGACAGGGGAGGCCAGCCCCAGCATTTT. This gives the protein CASSLADRGGQPQHF.

The gene calls are TRBV4-3 and TRBJ1-2, with D possibly TRBD1 on 5 matching bases. V lost 0 bases to trimming and J lost 5 bases, with 13 bases between them. CDR1 is LGHNA and CDR2 is YSLEER in the germline V gene. The CDR3 totals 15 residues. CDR3 in DNA: TGCGCCAGCAGCCAAGATAGGGACGATCTGTATGGCTACACCTTC. Encoded protein: CASSQDRDDLYGYTF.

This clonotype was counted a few times. The chain has TRBV7-2 and TRBJ2-4; 9 bases map to TRBD2. V lost 8 bases, J lost 1 base, and 9 bases stayed unmatched. Germline CDR1 SGHTA, CDR2 FQGNSA. This CDR3 comprises 16 residues. The CDR3 DNA reads TGTGCCAGCCGATTAGCGGGAGTGGGGGCCAAAAACATTCAGTACTTC. Translated, it gives CASRLAGVGAKNIQYF.

J is TRBJ1-1 and V is TRBV30; TRBD1 matches 8 bases. Germline trimming cut 1 base from V and 4 bases from J; bases unmatched to any gene: 5. Germline CDR1 is GTSNPN and CDR2 is SVGIG (reference sequence). The CDR3 runs to 14 residues. CDR3 protein: CAWSGDRGSTEAFF. The CDR3 nucleotides are TGTGCCTGGAGTGGTGACAGGGGAAGCACTGAAGCTTTCTTT. The whole variable domain, remainder taken from reference TRBV30 and TRBJ1-1, is SQTIHQWPATLVQPVGSPLSLECTVEGTSNPNLYWYRQAAGRGLQLLFYSVGIGQISSEVPQNLSASRPQDRQFILSSKKLLLSDSGFYLCAWSGDRGSTEAFFGQGTRLTVV.

This clonotype came up many times. This chain joins TRBV7-2 and TRBJ1-5; a possible D gene is TRBD1 (5 bases). This CDR3 spans 16 amino acids. Trimming removed 3 bases at V and 3 bases at J, with 15 bases between. Germline V gives CDR1 SGHTA, CDR2 FQGNSA. The CDR3 DNA reads as TGTGCCAGCAGCTTCTCCGTCAGACAGTCCAATCAGCCCCAGCATTTT. This gives the protein CASSFSVRQSNQPQHF.

This clonotype was picked up many times. The chain joins TRBV27 to TRBJ1-2, with 8 bases lining up with TRBD1. CDR3 length: 14 residues. Per germline, CDR1 MNHEY and CDR2 SMNVEV (reference sequence). The J segment lost 7 bases and the V segment lost 3 bases, leaving 7 bases of the junction unmatched. The CDR3 sequence: CASSFNTGGAGYTF. In DNA form, the CDR3 reads TGTGCCAGCAGTTTTAATACAGGGGGAGCTGGCTACACCTTC.

With respect to this clonotype: A single base separates this from a much larger clone, so it may be a read error. This chain joins TRBV29-1 and TRBJ2-5; 10 bases align to TRBD1. The CDR3 has 14 residues. Per germline, CDR1 SQVTM and CDR2 ANQGSEA. CDR3 bases: TGCAGCGCCCGGGACAGGGGACACCAAGAGACCCATTACTTC. Protein sequence: CSARDRGHQETHYF.

The chain is built from TRBV2 and TRBJ1-2; the D is unclear. This CDR3 has 11 residues. Germline CDR1 is SNHLY and CDR2 is FYNNEI. V was trimmed by 6 bases and J by 8 bases, leaving 10 bases between them. CDR3 loop: CASRGSGGYTF. The CDR3, as DNA: TGTGCCAGCAGAGGGAGTGGGGGCTACACCTTC.

This clonotype was detected a few times. The genes are TRBV5-1 and TRBJ2-5; weak D call: TRBD2 (5 bases). Germline CDR1 and CDR2: SGHRS and YFSETQ. Trimming stripped 2 bases from V and 5 bases from J, with 13 bases between. The CDR3 totals 14 residues. In DNA form, the CDR3 reads TGCGCCAGCAGCTTCGGACTTGTGGGGGAGACCCAGTACTTC. This sequence encodes CASSFGLVGETQYF.

Ten or more counts support this clonotype. V gene TRBV20-1 combines with J gene TRBJ2-7; D is perhaps TRBD2 (5 bases). The CDR3 contains 12 residues. Germline CDR1 and CDR2: DFQATT and SNEGSKA (reference sequence). The germline V and J ends were trimmed by 3 bases and 3 bases, with 9 bases remaining between them. The CDR3 coding sequence is TGCAGTGCTAGCGGGAAGATCTACGAGCAGTACTTC. Its translation is CSASGKIYEQYF.

V is TRBV28 and J is TRBJ2-1; D is perhaps TRBD2 (7 bases). The CDR3 has 17 residues. Germline CDR1 and CDR2: MDHEN and SYDVKM. V was pared by 4 bases and J by 10 bases, with 26 bases between. In DNA, the CDR3 is TGTGCCAGCAGTTCCCAATATAAGGGGGAGGGCCCTCAGGAGCAGTTCTTC. Amino acids: CASSSQYKGEGPQEQFF.

This rearrangement joins TRBV12-3 or TRBV12-4 to TRBJ2-2; D gene unclear. V lost 4 bases and J 5 bases, leaving 8 bases between the germline ends. The CDR3 runs 13 residues. CDR3 nucleotide sequence: TGTGCCAGCAGTTCCGGGCCTACCGGGGAGCTGTTTTTT. It encodes CASSSGPTGELFF.

This clonotype was seen at least ten times. The chain joins TRBV28 to TRBJ2-5, with D hard to call. The V end was cut by 1 base, the J end by 5 bases, with 11 bases between. Germline V CDR1 and CDR2: MDHEN, SYDVKM. The CDR3 runs 14 residues. The CDR3 DNA is TGTGCCAGCAGTTTATATGGTCTCGGGGAGACCCAGTACTTC. As protein: CASSLYGLGETQYF.

This clonotype was seen repeatedly, ten times or more. The V gene is TRBV3-1, the J gene TRBJ1-2, with D perhaps matching TRBD1 (6 bases). This CDR3 comprises 15 residues. Trimming stripped 3 bases from V and 7 bases from J, with 18 bases between. The germline V gene has CDR1 LGHDT and CDR2 YNNKEL (reference sequence). The CDR3 here is CASSHPRTGASGYTF. CDR3 sequence (DNA): TGTGCCAGCAGCCATCCCAGGACGGGGGCAAGTGGCTACACCTTC.

The table lists this clonotype with many counts. The chain employs TRBV11-2 and TRBJ2-5, with 8 nucleotides matching TRBD1. The CDR3 consists of 15 residues. V lost 4 bases to trimming and J lost 5 bases; unmatched junction nucleotides: 9. Germline V gene lookup returns CDR1 SGHAT and CDR2 FQNNGV. In DNA, the CDR3 is TGTGCCAGCAGCTCTGGGACAGGCGGACGGGAGACCCAGTACTTC. It encodes CASSSGTGGRETQYF.